This T cell receptor (beta chain) originates from a study of T cell repertoires in cytomegalovirus infection. Background on the study: An indication of both CMV infection and matching HLA type came from public TCR beta signatures.

Germline V lookup: CDR1 MDHEN, CDR2 SYDVKM. The CDR3 is 13 residues long. V was pared by 3 bases and J by 7 bases, with 12 bases between. This clonotype was picked up a small number of times. In TCRdb, the reads were re-called with MiXCR into one record per CDR3 protein. In the table there are approximately 200,000 distinct CDR3 sequences, under 25% of which are singletons. Sequencing was carried out using CD8+ T cells from PBMCs. The clonotype originates from a human donor in good health (CMV status not recorded). Some clones in this sample may be carry-over from other donors' samples. The chain carries TRBV28 and TRBJ1-2; D is unresolved. DNA for the CDR3: TGTGCCAGCAGTTTTGGGCCTCCGGGTGGCTACACCTTC. Amino acid sequence: CASSFGPPGGYTF.